These 23 T cell receptor beta chains came from one sample sequenced in a study of control samples from healthy donors and cancer patients. This table comes from immunoSEQ multiplex PCR, and its TCRdb copy is limited to in-frame clones, with some not included. The profile covers about 170,000 clones, with roughly nine tenths appearing a single time and more than 1.3% taken by the ten largest. The sample was blood. These receptors were collected from a woman aged 30 to 39 in good health.

The rearrangement uses TRBV4-1 and TRBJ1-6; 9 positions agree with TRBD1. The V and J ends lost 5 bases and 10 bases, in that order; junction bases with no gene match: 9. CDR3 length: 15 residues. CDR1 is MGHRA and CDR2 is YSYEKL in the germline V gene. The CDR3 protein is CASSYTGTGSSPLHF. CDR3 in DNA: TGCGCCAGCAGCTATACCGGGACAGGGAGCTCACCCCTCCACTTT.

Only one count was recorded for this clone. This chain links TRBV24-1 with TRBJ1-5, with 10 bases aligning to TRBD1. The J segment lost 2 bases and the V segment lost 7 bases, leaving 1 base of the junction unmatched. This CDR3 is built from 14 residues. Germline V lookup: CDR1 KGHDR, CDR2 SFDVKD. The CDR3 sequence is CATRTGGGNQPQHF. CDR3 in DNA: TGTGCCACCAGGACAGGGGGCGGCAATCAGCCCCAGCATTTT.

The rearrangement joins TRBV30 to TRBJ1-2; D is unresolved. Germline V CDR1 and CDR2: GTSNPN, SVGIG (reference sequence). The ends were cut back, 5 bases at V and 4 bases at J, with 8 bases in the middle. The CDR3 loop spans 11 amino acids. CDR3 in DNA: TGTGCCTGGGGGCCTCTCTATGGCTACACCTTC. Protein sequence: CAWGPLYGYTF.

The chain is built from TRBV6-6 and TRBJ1-5, with D maybe TRBD1 (6 bases). The CDR3 totals 15 residues. Germline CDR1 is MNHNY and CDR2 is SVGAGI (reference sequence). V gave up 2 bases and J gave up 4 bases, with 12 bases separating them. The CDR3, as DNA: TGTGCCAGCAGTTACGCCGCAGGGGCGAATCAGCCCCAGCATTTT. Its protein product is CASSYAAGANQPQHF.

The V and J genes are TRBV25-1 and TRBJ2-3, with D uncertain. V shed 0 bases and J shed 0 bases, with 7 bases lying between them. The CDR3 extends over 15 amino acids. The germline V gene has CDR1 MGHDK and CDR2 SYGVNS. The CDR3 loop reads CASSEYLRSTDTQYF. CDR3 sequence (DNA): TGTGCCAGCAGTGAATACTTACGAAGCACAGATACGCAGTATTTT.

V is TRBV7-7 and J is TRBJ2-3, with 7 positions matching TRBD1. The CDR3 covers 13 residues. Germline CDR1 SSHAT, CDR2 FNYEAQ (reference sequence). With V trimmed by 2 bases and J by 4 bases, 0 bases remained unmatched. CDR3 coding DNA: TGTGCCAGCAGCTTAACAGGGGCAGATACGCAGTATTTT. This sequence encodes CASSLTGADTQYF.

As for this clone: The same CDR3 is also encoded by other DNA sequences in this sample. The CDR3 sequence is CASSLGGGTEAFF. Written as DNA, the CDR3 is TGTGCCAGCAGCTTGGGAGGGGGCACTGAAGCTTTCTTT. The gene calls are TRBV7-9 and TRBJ1-1, with TRBD1 as a possible D gene (6 bases). Trimming stripped 3 bases from V and 4 bases from J, with 9 bases between. Germline V CDR1 and CDR2: SEHNR, FQNEAQ (reference sequence). The length of the CDR3 is 13 residues.

The chain uses TRBV9 and TRBJ1-1; 9 positions match TRBD1. The V gene end was trimmed by 3 bases and the J gene end by 1 base; junction bases not matched to a gene: 7. CDR3 size: 16 residues. Germline values: CDR1 SGDLS, CDR2 YYNGEE. The CDR3 bases are TGTGCCAGCAGCGCCGGGACAGGGCAAGCGAACACTGAAGCTTTCTTT. This codes for CASSAGTGQANTEAFF. Complete variable domain (other parts from reference TRBV9 and TRBJ1-1): DSGVTQTPKHLITATGQRVTLRCSPRSGDLSVYWYQQSLDQGLQFLIQYYNGEERAKGNILERFSAQQFPDLHSELNLSSLELGDSALYFCASSAGTGQANTEAFFGQGTRLTVV.

The V and J genes are TRBV18 and TRBJ1-1; 11 bases fit TRBD1. Per the germline V gene, CDR1 is KGHSH and CDR2 is LQKENI. With V trimmed by 4 bases and J by 0 bases, 4 bases remained unmatched. The CDR3 loop spans 16 amino acids. The DNA for the CDR3 is TGTGCCAGCTCACGCCGGACAGGGGGCATGAACACTGAAGCTTTCTTT. This encodes CASSRRTGGMNTEAFF.

The chain links TRBV29-1 to TRBJ1-1; D gene uncertain. Germline values: CDR1 SQVTM, CDR2 ANQGSEA. This CDR3 contains 10 residues. CDR3 residues: CRAGNTEAFF. The CDR3 region has the DNA TGCAGAGCTGGCAACACTGAAGCTTTCTTT.

Of note for this clone: Other DNA sequences within the sample encode an identical CDR3. This chain joins TRBV6-2 or TRBV6-3 and TRBJ2-7; D is uncertain. CDR3 length: 13 amino acids. V lost 2 bases and J lost 3, with 8 bases in between. Germline V lookup: CDR1 MNHEY, CDR2 SVGEGT. The CDR3 sequence: CASSYGQYYEQYF. The CDR3 DNA reads as TGTGCCAGCAGTTACGGGCAGTACTACGAGCAGTACTTC.

The sample holds a few counts of this clone. The chain has TRBV4-1 and TRBJ1-5; 12 nucleotides align to TRBD1. V was clipped by 2 bases and J by 4 bases; unmatched bases: 3. The CDR3 loop spans 16 amino acids. Germline CDR1 is MGHRA and CDR2 is YSYEKL. DNA of the CDR3: TGCGCCAGCAGCCAACCGGGACAGGGGGCTAATCAGCCCCAGCATTTT. It codes for CASSQPGQGANQPQHF.

This clone was found a few times. CDR3 sequence: CASSQETGEIRTDTQYF. The CDR3 DNA reads TGTGCCAGCAGCCAAGAGACAGGGGAGATTCGCACAGATACGCAGTATTTT. V and J are TRBV3-1 (or the pseudogene TRBV3-2) and TRBJ2-3; the match to TRBD1 covers 8 bases. Germline loops: CDR1 LGHDT, CDR2 YNNKEL (reference sequence). The CDR3 covers 17 residues. V shed 0 bases and J 1 base; nucleotides not matched to a gene: 6.

V and J are TRBV4-1 and TRBJ2-2; 8 bases match TRBD2. The CDR3 sequence is 16 residues long. Germline V gene data show CDR1 as MGHRA and CDR2 as YSYEKL. The J segment lost 4 bases and the V segment lost 1 base, leaving 5 bases of the junction unmatched. The CDR3: CASSQVWTSSTGELFF. The CDR3 DNA is TGCGCCAGCAGCCAAGTTTGGACTAGCAGCACCGGGGAGCTGTTTTTT.

This chain links TRBV16 with TRBJ1-6; 8 bases are shared with TRBD1. J gave up 8 bases and V 2 bases, and 5 bases lay outside the gene matches. Germline V gene data show CDR1 as KGHSY and CDR2 as FQNENV. The CDR3 length is 15 residues. The CDR3 spells CASSQGQGRDSPLHF. CDR3 in DNA: TGTGCCAGCAGCCAAGGACAGGGTAGGGATTCACCCCTCCACTTT.

This clone was counted a single time. This sequence joins TRBV28 and TRBJ1-5; the D gene is possibly TRBD1 (5 bases). The ends were cut back, 2 bases at V and 2 bases at J, with 10 bases in the middle. CDR1 MDHEN and CDR2 SYDVKM come from the germline V gene. There are 15 residues in the CDR3. In DNA form, the CDR3 reads TGTGCCAGCAGTTTACAGGGCCGTCGCAATCAGCCCCAGCATTTT. This codes for CASSLQGRRNQPQHF.

DNA of the CDR3: TGTGCCAGCAGCTTAAACAGGAACTATGGCTACACCTTC. Translation: CASSLNRNYGYTF. The chain links TRBV7-3 to TRBJ1-2; tentative D call: TRBD1 (5 bases). The CDR3 has 13 residues. Germline lookup yields CDR1 SGHTA and CDR2 FQGTGA. V lost 1 base and J lost 2, with 5 bases in between.

Only one count was recorded for this clone. The chain uses TRBV7-2 and TRBJ1-6; no reliable D call. V was pared by 1 base and J by 6 bases, with 4 bases between. The CDR3 runs to 13 residues. From germline, CDR1 is SGHTA and CDR2 FQGNSA. The CDR3: CASSLESNSPLHF. The DNA of the CDR3 is TGTGCCAGCAGCTTAGAAAGTAATTCACCCCTCCACTTT.

The sample holds one count of this clone. This chain links TRBV19 with TRBJ2-4, with TRBD1 matching over 11 bases. CDR3 size: 15 residues. V was clipped by 5 bases and J by 3 bases; unmatched bases: 3. Germline CDR1 is LNHDA and CDR2 is SQIVND (reference sequence). The CDR3 reads CASSPGTGGKNIQYF. DNA of the CDR3: TGTGCCAGTAGTCCAGGGACAGGGGGCAAAAACATTCAGTACTTC.

The J gene is TRBJ1-5, the V gene TRBV10-3; D might be TRBD1 (5 bases). Germline lookup yields CDR1 ENHRY and CDR2 SYGVKD. Trimming stripped 0 bases from V and 2 bases from J, with 8 bases between. The CDR3 totals 15 residues. CDR3 bases: TGTGCCATCAGTGAGTCGATACAGGGCAATCAGCCCCAGCATTTT. This sequence encodes CAISESIQGNQPQHF.

This chain connects TRBV6-2 or TRBV6-3 to TRBJ2-1, with D tentatively TRBD2 (5 bases). From germline, CDR1 is MNHEY and CDR2 SVGEGT. V was cut by 5 bases and J by 7 bases, with 15 bases left in between. The CDR3 covers 14 residues. The CDR3 nucleotides are TGTGCCAGCAGTAAGGACTGGACTCGGAATGAGCAGTTCTTC. This gives the protein CASSKDWTRNEQFF.

V and J are TRBV13 and TRBJ1-2; D may be TRBD1 (6 bases). V gave up 2 bases and J gave up 7 bases, with 11 bases separating them. The germline V gene has CDR1 PRHDT and CDR2 FYEKMQ (reference sequence). This CDR3 is built from 13 residues. The CDR3 DNA sequence: TGTGCCAGCAGCTTATACAGGGCGGGTGGCTACACCTTC. Translated, it gives CASSLYRAGGYTF. Complete variable domain (other parts from reference TRBV13 and TRBJ1-2): AAGVIQSPRHLIKEKRETATLKCYPIPRHDTVYWYQQGPGQDPQFLISFYEKMQSDKGSIPDRFSAQQFSDYHSELNMSSLELGDSALYFCASSLYRAGGYTFGSGTRLTVV.

The V call is TRBV2, the J call TRBJ2-1; no definite D call. This CDR3 contains 10 residues. The V and J ends lost 3 bases and 7 bases respectively, with 1 base between them. Germline loops: CDR1 SNHLY, CDR2 FYNNEI. The chain's CDR3 is CASSDNEQFF. CDR3 in DNA: TGTGCCAGCAGTGATAATGAGCAGTTCTTC. Together with reference TRBV2 and TRBJ2-1, the CDR3 gives the full variable domain: EPEVTQTPSHQVTQMGQEVILRCVPISNHLYFYWYRQILGQKVEFLVSFYNNEISEKSEIFDDQFSVERPDGSNFTLKIRSTKLEDSAMYFCASSDNEQFFGPGTRLTVL.